This TCR beta chain stems from a study of immune cell composition in non-small cell lung cancer. The assay was immunoSEQ multiplex PCR, and TCRdb's table has in-frame clones only and misses some. This table holds about 10,000 clones, almost 70% found once. Note on this clone: The antigen is not known.

Findings and caveats of the study: Smoking pack-years did not significantly correlate with tumour TCR-beta clonality. Squamous carcinomas (approximately 75%) more often had tumour-associated clones >0.5% than adenocarcinomas (roughly 33%).

V shed 4 bases and J shed 8 bases, with 12 bases lying between them. This CDR3 comprises 13 residues. The germline gives CDR1 LGHNA, CDR2 YNFKEQ. Material for sequencing was lung tumor tissue. The chain links TRBV4-2 to TRBJ2-1; D is ambiguous. This receptor was obtained from a human donor with non-small cell lung cancer. CDR3 loop: CASSPNLGYEQFF. Written as DNA, the CDR3 is TGTGCCAGCAGCCCGAACTTGGGGTATGAGCAGTTCTTC.